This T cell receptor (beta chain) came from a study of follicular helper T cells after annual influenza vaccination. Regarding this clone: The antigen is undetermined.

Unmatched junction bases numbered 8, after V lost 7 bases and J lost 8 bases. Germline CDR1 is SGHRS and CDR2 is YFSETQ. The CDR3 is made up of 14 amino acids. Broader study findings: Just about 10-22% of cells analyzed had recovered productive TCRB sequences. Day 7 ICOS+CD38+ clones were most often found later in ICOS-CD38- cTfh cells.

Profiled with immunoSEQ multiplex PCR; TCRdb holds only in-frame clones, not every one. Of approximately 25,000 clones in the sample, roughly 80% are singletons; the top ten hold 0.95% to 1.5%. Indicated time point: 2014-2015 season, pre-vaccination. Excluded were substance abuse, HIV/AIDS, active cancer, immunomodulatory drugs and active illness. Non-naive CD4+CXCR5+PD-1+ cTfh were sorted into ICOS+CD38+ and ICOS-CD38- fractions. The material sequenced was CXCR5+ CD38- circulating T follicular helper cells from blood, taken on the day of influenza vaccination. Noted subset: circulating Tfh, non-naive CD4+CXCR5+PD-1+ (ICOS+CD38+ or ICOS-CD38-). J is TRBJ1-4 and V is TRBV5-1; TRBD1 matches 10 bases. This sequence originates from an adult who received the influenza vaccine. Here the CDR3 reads CASAAGTGEEKLFF. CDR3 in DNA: TGCGCCAGCGCCGCCGGGACAGGGGAGGAAAAACTGTTTTTT.